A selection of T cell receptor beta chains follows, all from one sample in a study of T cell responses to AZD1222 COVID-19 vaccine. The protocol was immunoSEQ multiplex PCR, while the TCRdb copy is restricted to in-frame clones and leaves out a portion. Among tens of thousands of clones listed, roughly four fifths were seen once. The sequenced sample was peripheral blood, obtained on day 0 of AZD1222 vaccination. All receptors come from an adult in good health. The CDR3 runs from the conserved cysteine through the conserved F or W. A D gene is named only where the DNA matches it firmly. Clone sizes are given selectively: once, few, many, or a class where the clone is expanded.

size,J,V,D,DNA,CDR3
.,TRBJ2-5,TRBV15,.,TGTGCCACCAGCAGAGCGGTAGGTGAGACCCAGTACTTC,CATSRAVGETQYF
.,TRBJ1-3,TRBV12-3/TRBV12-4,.,TGTGCCAGCAGTCTACGCTCTGGAAACACCATATATTTT,CASSLRSGNTIYF
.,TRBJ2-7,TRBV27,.,TGTGCCAGCAGTTTAAAGCGGGCCTACGAGCAGTACTTC,CASSLKRAYEQYF
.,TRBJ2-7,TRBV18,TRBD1,TGTGCCAGCTCGCTCCGACAGGGGTCCTACGAGCAGTACTTC,CASSLRQGSYEQYF
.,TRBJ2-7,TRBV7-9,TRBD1,TGTGCCAGCAGCCGGACAGGGTCCTACGAGCAGTACTTC,CASSRTGSYEQYF
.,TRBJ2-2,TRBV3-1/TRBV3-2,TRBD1,TGTGCCAGCAGCCAGATCAGCGAGGGGGCGTCCGGGGAGCTGTTTTTT,CASSQISEGASGELFF
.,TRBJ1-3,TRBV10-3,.,TGTGCCATTGCTTCATTCGACAGCGGAAACACCATATATTTT,CAIASFDSGNTIYF
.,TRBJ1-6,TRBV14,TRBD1,TGTGCCAGCAGAGGGACAGGGAAGGGGAATTCACCCCTCCACTTT,CASRGTGKGNSPLHF
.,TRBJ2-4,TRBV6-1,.,TGTGCCAGCAGCGAAAGGGAGCCTTTAGCCAAAAACATTCAGTACTTC,CASSEREPLAKNIQYF
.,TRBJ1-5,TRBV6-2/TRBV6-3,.,TGTGCCAGCAGTTACTCGACGGCAGGTGATAGCAATCAGCCCCAGCATTTT,CASSYSTAGDSNQPQHF
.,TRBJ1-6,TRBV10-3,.,TGTGCCATCAGTGCCAGCTATAATTCACCCCTCCACTTT,CAISASYNSPLHF
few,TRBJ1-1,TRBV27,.,TGTGCCAGCAACATCCAGGGCCCGAACACTGAAGCTTTCTTT,CASNIQGPNTEAFF
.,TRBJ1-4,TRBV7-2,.,TGTGCCAGCAGCTTCAACAGGGACGTGGGTGAAAAACTGTTTTTT,CASSFNRDVGEKLFF